These T cell receptor beta chains were read from a single sample in a study of cytomegalovirus exposure and HLA in healthy donors. The protocol was immunoSEQ multiplex PCR, while the TCRdb copy is restricted to in-frame clones and leaves out a portion. The top ten clones hold 6.5% to 8.5% of a sample with 90,000 to 120,000 clones, around 73% of them seen once. The sample comprised PBMCs. These receptors originate from a man in his thirties or forties in good health and CMV-seronegative. The CDR3 runs from the conserved cysteine through the conserved F or W. Fields, in order: CDR3 protein, CDR3 DNA, V gene, D gene, J gene. The D gene is left open where the match is weak.

cdr3_aa: CASSPSGGAYNEQFF
cdr3_nt: TGTGCCAGCAGCCCTAGCGGGGGGGCCTACAATGAGCAGTTCTTC
v_call: TRBV7-9
d_call: TRBD2
j_call: TRBJ2-1

cdr3_aa: CASSFPGGYPLYNQPQHF
cdr3_nt: TGTGCCAGCAGTTTCCCAGGGGGTTACCCCCTATACAATCAGCCCCAGCATTTT
v_call: TRBV28
d_call: TRBD1
j_call: TRBJ1-5

cdr3_aa: CASSGTGQGFYEQYF
cdr3_nt: TGTGCCAGCAGCGGGACGGGACAGGGTTTCTACGAGCAGTACTTC
v_call: TRBV5-4
d_call: TRBD1
j_call: TRBJ2-7

cdr3_aa: CASSVDAGVETQYF
cdr3_nt: TGTGCCAGCAGCGTAGACGCAGGGGTTGAGACCCAGTACTTC
v_call: TRBV9
d_call: NA
j_call: TRBJ2-5

cdr3_aa: CASSRTGGWETQYF
cdr3_nt: TGTGCCAGCAGTCGGACAGGCGGATGGGAGACCCAGTACTTC
v_call: TRBV2
d_call: TRBD1
j_call: TRBJ2-5

cdr3_aa: CASSQDNSNQPQHF
cdr3_nt: TGTGCCAGCAGCCAGGACAACAGCAATCAGCCCCAGCATTTT
v_call: TRBV7-9
d_call: NA
j_call: TRBJ1-5

cdr3_aa: CASSLAMGLATGELFF
cdr3_nt: TGTGCCAGCAGCTTGGCCATGGGACTAGCGACCGGGGAGCTGTTTTTT
v_call: TRBV5-6
d_call: TRBD2
j_call: TRBJ2-2

cdr3_aa: CASSQGWLAGTYEQYF
cdr3_nt: TGTGCCAGCAGCCAAGGGTGGCTAGCGGGTACCTACGAGCAGTACTTC
v_call: TRBV4-2
d_call: TRBD2
j_call: TRBJ2-7

cdr3_aa: CASSDGRENTEAFF
cdr3_nt: TGTGCCAGCAGTGATGGGCGGGAGAACACTGAAGCTTTCTTT
v_call: TRBV2
d_call: NA
j_call: TRBJ1-1

cdr3_aa: CASTPGANVLTF
cdr3_nt: TGCGCCAGCACTCCTGGGGCCAACGTCCTGACTTTC
v_call: TRBV10-2
d_call: NA
j_call: TRBJ2-6